This TCR beta chain was documented in a study of blood T cells in healthy people across ages. Whole-study findings and limits: Getting older went along with TCR beta diversity per million T cells dropping roughly linearly. The study found more naive CD4+ cells and higher diversity in long-lived than aged donors.

Aged roughly 6 to 90, donors were systemically healthy Caucasians from Russia. Peripheral blood from each donor was collected in a volume of ten milliliters. A sample-barcoded 5' primer and a J-beta primer mix were used in a second PCR of about 6 to 12 cycles. TCRdb reprocessed the 5' RACE reads with MiXCR, giving one entry per CDR3 protein. Among around 1,900,000 distinct CDR3 sequences listed, roughly two fifths were seen once. About this clonotype: Its cognate antigen is unknown.

Trimming removed 10 bases at V and 10 bases at J, with 13 bases between. Germline-derived CDR1 and CDR2 are MNHEY and SMNVEV (reference sequence). This CDR3 is 10 amino acids long. Sequencing used blood. The chain couples TRBV27 to TRBJ1-1, with TRBD1 as a possible D gene (5 bases). This TCR derives from a human donor in good health. This CDR3 reads CATGRDGAFF. The CDR3 DNA reads as TGTGCCACCGGGCGGGACGGAGCTTTCTTT.